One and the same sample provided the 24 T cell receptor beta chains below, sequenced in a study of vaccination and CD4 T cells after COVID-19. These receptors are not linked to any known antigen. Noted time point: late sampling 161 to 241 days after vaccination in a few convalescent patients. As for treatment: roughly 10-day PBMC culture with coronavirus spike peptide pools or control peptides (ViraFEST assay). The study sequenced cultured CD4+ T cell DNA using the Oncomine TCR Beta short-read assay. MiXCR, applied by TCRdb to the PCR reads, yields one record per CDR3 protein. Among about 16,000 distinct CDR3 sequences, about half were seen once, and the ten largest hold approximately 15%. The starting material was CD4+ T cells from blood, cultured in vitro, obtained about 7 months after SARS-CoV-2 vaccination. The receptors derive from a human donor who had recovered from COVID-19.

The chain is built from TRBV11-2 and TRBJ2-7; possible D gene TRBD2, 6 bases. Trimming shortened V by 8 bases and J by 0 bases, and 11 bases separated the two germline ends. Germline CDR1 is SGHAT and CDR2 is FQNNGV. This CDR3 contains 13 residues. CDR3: CASEDGSSYEQYF. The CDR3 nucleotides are TGTGCCAGCGAGGACGGGAGCTCCTACGAGCAGTACTTC.

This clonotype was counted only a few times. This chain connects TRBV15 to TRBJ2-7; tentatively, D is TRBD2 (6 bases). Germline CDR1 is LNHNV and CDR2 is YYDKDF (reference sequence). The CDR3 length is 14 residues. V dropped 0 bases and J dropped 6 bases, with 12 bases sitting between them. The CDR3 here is CATSRDQVGGEQYF. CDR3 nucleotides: TGTGCCACCAGCAGAGATCAGGTGGGAGGCGAGCAGTACTTC.

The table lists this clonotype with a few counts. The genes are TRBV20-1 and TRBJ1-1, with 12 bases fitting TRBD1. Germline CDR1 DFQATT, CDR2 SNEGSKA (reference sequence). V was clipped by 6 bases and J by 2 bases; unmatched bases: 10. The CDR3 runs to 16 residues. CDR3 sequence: CSARPWDRGLNTEAFF. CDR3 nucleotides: TGCAGTGCCCGCCCGTGGGACAGGGGGCTAAACACTGAAGCTTTCTTT.

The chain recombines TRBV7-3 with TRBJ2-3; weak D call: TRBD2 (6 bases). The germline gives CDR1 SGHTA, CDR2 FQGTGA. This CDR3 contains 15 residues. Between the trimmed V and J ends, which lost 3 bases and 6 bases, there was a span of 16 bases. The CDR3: CASSFQSGLTDTQYF. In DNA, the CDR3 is TGTGCCAGCAGCTTCCAAAGCGGGTTAACGGATACGCAGTATTTT. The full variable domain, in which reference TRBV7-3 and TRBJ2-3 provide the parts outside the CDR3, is GAGVSQTPSNKVTEKGKYVELRCDPISGHTALYWYRQSLGQGPEFLIYFQGTGAADDSGLPNDRFFAVRPEGSVSTLKIQRTERGDSAVYLCASSFQSGLTDTQYFGPGTRLTVL.

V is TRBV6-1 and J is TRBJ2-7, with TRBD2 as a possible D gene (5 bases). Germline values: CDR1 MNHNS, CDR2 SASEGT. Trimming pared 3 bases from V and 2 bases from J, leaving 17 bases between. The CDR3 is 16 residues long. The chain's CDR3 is CASSDWGSVATYEQYF. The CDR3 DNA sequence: TGTGCCAGCAGTGATTGGGGAAGTGTAGCGACCTACGAGCAGTACTTC.

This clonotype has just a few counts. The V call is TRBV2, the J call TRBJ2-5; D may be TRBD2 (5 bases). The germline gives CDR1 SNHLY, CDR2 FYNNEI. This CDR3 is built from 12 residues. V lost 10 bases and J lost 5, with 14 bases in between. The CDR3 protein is CATQSPGETQYF. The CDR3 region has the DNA TGTGCCACCCAGTCTCCGGGGGAGACCCAGTACTTC.

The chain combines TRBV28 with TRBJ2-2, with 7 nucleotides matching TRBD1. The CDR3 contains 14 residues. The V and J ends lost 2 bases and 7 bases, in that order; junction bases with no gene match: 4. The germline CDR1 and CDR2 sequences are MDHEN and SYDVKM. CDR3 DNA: TGTGCCAGCAGTTTAAATGCAGGGGGCGGGGAGCTGTTTTTT. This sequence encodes CASSLNAGGGELFF.

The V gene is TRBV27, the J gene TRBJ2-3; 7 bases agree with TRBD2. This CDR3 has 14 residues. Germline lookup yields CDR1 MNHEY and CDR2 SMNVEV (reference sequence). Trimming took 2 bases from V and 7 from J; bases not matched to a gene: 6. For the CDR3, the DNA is TGTGCCAGCAGTTTAGTCAGCGGGATGTATACGCAGTATTTT. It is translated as CASSLVSGMYTQYF.

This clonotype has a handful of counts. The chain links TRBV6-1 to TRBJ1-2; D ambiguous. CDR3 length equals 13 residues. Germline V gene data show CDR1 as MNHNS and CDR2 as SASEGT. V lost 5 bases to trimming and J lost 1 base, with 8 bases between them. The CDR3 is CASSREGNYGYTF. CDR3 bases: TGTGCCAGCAGTAGAGAGGGTAACTATGGCTACACCTTC.

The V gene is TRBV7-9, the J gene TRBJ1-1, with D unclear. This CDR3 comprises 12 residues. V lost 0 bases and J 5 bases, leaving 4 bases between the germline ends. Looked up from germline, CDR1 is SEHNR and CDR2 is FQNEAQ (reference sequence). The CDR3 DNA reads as TGTGCCAGCAGCTTAGCGCAGACTGAAGCTTTCTTT. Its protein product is CASSLAQTEAFF.

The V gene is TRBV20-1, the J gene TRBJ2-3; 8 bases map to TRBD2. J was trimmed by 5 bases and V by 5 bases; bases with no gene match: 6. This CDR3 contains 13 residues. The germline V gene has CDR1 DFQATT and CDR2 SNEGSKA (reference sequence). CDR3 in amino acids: CSAPGLAGDTQYF. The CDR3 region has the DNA TGCAGTGCTCCCGGCCTAGCGGGAGATACGCAGTATTTT.

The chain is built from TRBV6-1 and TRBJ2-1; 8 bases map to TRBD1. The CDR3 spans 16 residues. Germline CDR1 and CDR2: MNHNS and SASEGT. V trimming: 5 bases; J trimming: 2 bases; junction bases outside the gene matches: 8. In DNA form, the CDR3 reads TGTGCCAGCAGTCAGGGGGCGGGTTGGACCTACAATGAGCAGTTCTTC. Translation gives CASSQGAGWTYNEQFF.

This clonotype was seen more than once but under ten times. The CDR3 region has the DNA TGTGCCAGCAGCTTATCGCTGGGGAGGGCTTTCTTT. It specifies CASSLSLGRAFF. The chain employs TRBV11-1 and TRBJ1-1; D uncertain. V lost 2 bases, J lost 11 bases, and 12 bases lay in between. The germline V gene encodes CDR1 SGHAT and CDR2 FQDESV (reference sequence). This CDR3 has 12 residues.

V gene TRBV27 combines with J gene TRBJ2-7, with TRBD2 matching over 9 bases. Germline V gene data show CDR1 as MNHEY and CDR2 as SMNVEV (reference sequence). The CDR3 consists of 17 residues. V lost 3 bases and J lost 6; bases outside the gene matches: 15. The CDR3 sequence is CASSFYPLGLASSEQYF. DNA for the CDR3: TGTGCCAGCAGTTTTTATCCTCTGGGACTAGCATCTAGCGAGCAGTACTTC.

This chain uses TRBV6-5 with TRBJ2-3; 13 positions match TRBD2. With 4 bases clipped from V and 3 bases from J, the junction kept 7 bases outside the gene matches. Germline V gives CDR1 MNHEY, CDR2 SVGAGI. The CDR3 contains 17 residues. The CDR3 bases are TGTGCCAGCAGTTCCGGACTAGCGGGAGTGGGAACAGATACGCAGTATTTT. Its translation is CASSSGLAGVGTDTQYF.

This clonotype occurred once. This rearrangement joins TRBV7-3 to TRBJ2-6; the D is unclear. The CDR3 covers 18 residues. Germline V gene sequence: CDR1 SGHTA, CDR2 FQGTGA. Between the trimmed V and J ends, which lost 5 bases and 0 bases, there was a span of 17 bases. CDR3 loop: CASSQNRGTASGANVLTF. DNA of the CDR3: TGTGCCAGCAGCCAAAACAGAGGCACTGCCTCTGGGGCCAACGTCCTGACTTTC.

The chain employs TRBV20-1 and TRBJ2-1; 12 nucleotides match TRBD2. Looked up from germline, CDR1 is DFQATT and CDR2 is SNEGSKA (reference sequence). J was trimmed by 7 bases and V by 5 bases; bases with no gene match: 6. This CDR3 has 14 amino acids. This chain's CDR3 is CSAGLAGRVNEQFF. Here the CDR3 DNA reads TGCAGTGCTGGACTAGCGGGAAGAGTTAATGAGCAGTTCTTC.

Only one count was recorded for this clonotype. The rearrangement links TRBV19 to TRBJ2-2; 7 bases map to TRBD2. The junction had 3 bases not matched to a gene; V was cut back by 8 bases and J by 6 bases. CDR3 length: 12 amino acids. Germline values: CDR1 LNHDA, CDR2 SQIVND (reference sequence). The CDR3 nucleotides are TGTGCCAGTCGTGGACTAGCCGGGGAGCTGTTTTTT. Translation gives CASRGLAGELFF.

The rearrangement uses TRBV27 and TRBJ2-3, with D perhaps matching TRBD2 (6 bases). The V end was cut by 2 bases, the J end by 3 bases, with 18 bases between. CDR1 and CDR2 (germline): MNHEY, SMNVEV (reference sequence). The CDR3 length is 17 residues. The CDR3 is CASSLDDYLRETDTQYF. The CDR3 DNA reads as TGTGCCAGCAGTTTAGACGATTATCTGCGGGAAACAGATACGCAGTATTTT.

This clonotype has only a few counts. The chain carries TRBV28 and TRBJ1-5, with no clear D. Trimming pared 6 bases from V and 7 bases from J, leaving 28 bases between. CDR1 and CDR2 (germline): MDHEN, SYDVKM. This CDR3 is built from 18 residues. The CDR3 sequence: CASSRNNGRRATGQPQHF. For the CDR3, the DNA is TGTGCCAGCAGCCGGAACAACGGGCGACGCGCCACCGGGCAGCCCCAGCATTTT.

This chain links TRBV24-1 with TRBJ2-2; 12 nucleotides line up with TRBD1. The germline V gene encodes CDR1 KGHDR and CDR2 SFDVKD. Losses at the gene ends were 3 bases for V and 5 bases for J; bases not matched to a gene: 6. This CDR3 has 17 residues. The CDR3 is CATSDAGTGGLTGELFF. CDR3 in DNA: TGTGCCACCAGTGATGCCGGGACAGGGGGCTTGACCGGGGAGCTGTTTTTT.

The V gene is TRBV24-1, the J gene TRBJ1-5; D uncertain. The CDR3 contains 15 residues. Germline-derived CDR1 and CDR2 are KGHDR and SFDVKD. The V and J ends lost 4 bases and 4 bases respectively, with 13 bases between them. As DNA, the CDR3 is TGTGCCACCAGTGACCGACGAAGAGGAAATCAGCCCCAGCATTTT. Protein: CATSDRRRGNQPQHF.

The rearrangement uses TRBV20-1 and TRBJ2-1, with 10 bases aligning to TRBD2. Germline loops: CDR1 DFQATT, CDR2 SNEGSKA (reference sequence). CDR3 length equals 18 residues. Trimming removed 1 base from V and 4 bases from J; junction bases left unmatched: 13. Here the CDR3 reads CSARGASGGLNFYNEQFF. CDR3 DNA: TGCAGTGCTAGAGGCGCTAGCGGGGGCCTGAACTTTTACAATGAGCAGTTCTTC.

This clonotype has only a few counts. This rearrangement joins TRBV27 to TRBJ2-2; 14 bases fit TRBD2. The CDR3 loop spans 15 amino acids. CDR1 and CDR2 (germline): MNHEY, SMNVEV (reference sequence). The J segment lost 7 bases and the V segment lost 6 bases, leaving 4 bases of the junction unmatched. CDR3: CASRRLAGGFGELFF. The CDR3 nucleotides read TGTGCCAGCAGGAGACTAGCGGGGGGGTTCGGGGAGCTGTTTTTT.